Sequencing of this TCR beta chain was carried out in a study of blood T cell repertoires in COVID-19. Study information: T cells, B-cell-depleted T cells, or PBMCs provided the cDNA or gDNA that served as material.

In the study's own analysis: Amplification with reference gene primers provided the estimates of nucleated cell counts. The table came from immunoSEQ multiplex PCR; TCRdb's copy has only in-frame clones and leaves some out. That table is the source of V, J and clone size, and D and trimming were worked out from the DNA. This repertoire shows roughly 150,000 clones, nearly 85% found once; its top ten account for approximately 45%. This clone was seen once. The CDR3 totals 17 residues. Trimming removed 1 base at V and 3 bases at J, with 16 bases between. Per the germline V gene, CDR1 is LNHNV and CDR2 is YYDKDF (reference sequence).

The specimen was peripheral blood. This sequence joins TRBV15 and TRBJ2-1, with a possible D match to TRBD1 (5 bases). This clonotype was sampled from a human donor in a cohort sampled during active COVID-19. The CDR3 reads CATSRVQVLDSYNEQFF. CDR3 DNA sequence: TGTGCCACCAGCAGAGTTCAAGTCTTAGACAGCTACAATGAGCAGTTCTTC.